This entry lists 26 T cell receptor beta chains sequenced from one sample in a study of PD-L1 blockade in urothelial cancer. Generated by immunoSEQ multiplex PCR, the TCRdb table keeps only in-frame clones and is missing some. The sample gives tens of thousands of clones, around 80% of which show up once; approximately 4.7% is in the top ten. Here the sequenced sample was PBMCs, taken around atezolizumab (anti-PD-L1) treatment. These TCRs come from a man between 70 and 80 years old with urothelial cancer.

This rearrangement joins TRBV27 to TRBJ1-2; 7 nucleotides align to TRBD1. The CDR3 contains 13 residues. The J segment lost 4 bases and the V segment lost 10 bases, leaving 9 bases of the junction unmatched. Germline V gives CDR1 MNHEY, CDR2 SMNVEV (reference sequence). The DNA for the CDR3 is TGTGCCACCCAAGGCAGGGGGAGCTATGGCTACACCTTC. This sequence encodes CATQGRGSYGYTF.

The chain is built from TRBV4-2 and TRBJ2-1; 11 bases are a match to TRBD2. The CDR3 length is 15 residues. Germline CDR1 is LGHNA and CDR2 is YNFKEQ. V was pared by 1 base and J by 4 bases, with 0 bases of the junction left unmatched. CDR3 loop: CASSQGLAGYNEQFF. The DNA for the CDR3 is TGTGCCAGCAGCCAAGGACTAGCGGGGTACAATGAGCAGTTCTTC.

The chain joins TRBV5-1 to TRBJ2-7, with D hard to call. The CDR3 runs to 11 residues. The V and J ends lost 2 bases and 5 bases respectively, with 5 bases between them. Germline V gene data show CDR1 as SGHRS and CDR2 as YFSETQ. In nucleotides, the CDR3 is TGCGCCAGCAGCTTAGAGAACGAGCAGTACTTC. Its protein is CASSLENEQYF.

J is TRBJ2-7 and V is TRBV11-2; 12 bases are shared with TRBD2. This CDR3 has 19 amino acids. V gave up 0 bases and J gave up 5 bases; unmatched junction bases: 14. Germline CDR1 reads SGHAT; CDR2 reads FQNNGV. The CDR3 is CASSLDHRLAGGPNHEQYF. In DNA form, the CDR3 reads TGTGCCAGCAGCTTAGATCATAGGCTAGCGGGAGGGCCCAACCACGAGCAGTACTTC.

The V and J genes are TRBV9 and TRBJ2-3, with D unclear. Germline CDR1 reads SGDLS; CDR2 reads YYNGEE. The CDR3 is made up of 12 amino acids. V was clipped by 2 bases and J by 6 bases, with 7 bases between them. The CDR3 region is CASSVNQDTQYF. In DNA form, the CDR3 reads TGTGCCAGCAGCGTTAATCAGGATACGCAGTATTTT.

This chain links TRBV9 with TRBJ1-2, with 8 positions matching TRBD1. CDR3 length: 14 residues. Trimming removed 2 bases from V and 4 bases from J; junction bases left unmatched: 4. Germline CDR1 reads SGDLS; CDR2 reads YYNGEE. The CDR3: CASSVTGGPYGYTF. The CDR3, as DNA: TGTGCCAGCAGCGTCACAGGGGGACCCTATGGCTACACCTTC.

This chain uses TRBV28 with TRBJ1-3, with a weak D call TRBD1 (5 bases). CDR1 is MDHEN and CDR2 is SYDVKM in the germline V gene. Trimming took off 7 bases at V and 2 bases at J, with 12 bases between the two ends. The CDR3 totals 14 residues. The CDR3 region is CASTEGFTGNTIYF. As DNA, the CDR3 is TGTGCCAGCACGGAGGGGTTCACTGGAAACACCATATATTTT.

The chain recombines TRBV19 with TRBJ2-1; D might be TRBD2 (6 bases). V lost 10 bases and J 2 bases, leaving 12 bases between the germline ends. CDR1 and CDR2 from the germline V gene are LNHDA and SQIVND (reference sequence). This CDR3 has 13 amino acids. CDR3 nucleotides: TGTGCCATACGTAGCGGACCCTACAATGAGCAGTTCTTC. This encodes CAIRSGPYNEQFF.

The chain couples TRBV6-1 to TRBJ2-7; D is possibly TRBD1 (6 bases). Germline values: CDR1 MNHNS, CDR2 SASEGT. This CDR3 has 15 residues. Trimming pared 10 bases from V and 0 bases from J, leaving 19 bases between. The chain's CDR3 is CAITRGQSSSYEQYF. DNA of the CDR3: TGTGCCATCACCCGTGGACAGAGTAGCTCCTACGAGCAGTACTTC.

The chain carries TRBV5-1 and TRBJ1-3; a weak D match, TRBD1 (5 bases). The CDR3 is 14 amino acids. Trimming cost V 4 bases and J 0 bases, with 8 bases left between them. Germline V gene lookup returns CDR1 SGHRS and CDR2 YFSETQ. The CDR3 DNA reads TGCGCCAGCAGCCCGGACATCTCTGGAAACACCATATATTTT. Its translation: CASSPDISGNTIYF.

This sequence joins TRBV7-9 and TRBJ1-1; 12 bases match TRBD1. This CDR3 is 18 amino acids long. Germline V gene data show CDR1 as SEHNR and CDR2 as FQNEAQ (reference sequence). V shed 1 base, J shed 2 bases, and the junction held 8 bases outside the gene matches. The CDR3 protein is CASSLGMGTGGGNTEAFF. Written as DNA, the CDR3 is TGTGCCAGCAGCTTAGGGATGGGGACAGGGGGCGGTAACACTGAAGCTTTCTTT.

The V gene is TRBV5-1, the J gene TRBJ2-3; 9 nucleotides line up with TRBD2. V lost 3 bases and J lost 2; bases outside the gene matches: 4. CDR3 length equals 15 residues. Germline CDR1 reads SGHRS; CDR2 reads YFSETQ. The CDR3: CASSSGLADTDTQYF. Written as DNA, the CDR3 is TGCGCCAGCAGCTCGGGACTAGCCGACACAGATACGCAGTATTTT.

J is TRBJ2-1 and V is TRBV10-2; D is undetermined. The V and J ends lost 3 bases and 7 bases respectively, with 4 bases between them. Germline V gene sequence: CDR1 WSHSY, CDR2 SAAADI. This CDR3 is 11 amino acids long. The CDR3: CASSDHNEQFF. The CDR3 bases are TGCGCCAGCAGTGACCATAATGAGCAGTTCTTC.

The chain is built from TRBV5-1 and TRBJ1-1, with D possibly matching TRBD1 (5 bases). The V end was cut by 1 base, the J end by 4 bases, with 11 bases between. The germline V gene encodes CDR1 SGHRS and CDR2 YFSETQ. The CDR3 is 14 residues long. CDR3 nucleotide sequence: TGCGCCAGCAGCTTGTGGGGGGAGGGCACTGAAGCTTTCTTT. This translates into CASSLWGEGTEAFF.

The rearrangement uses TRBV6-1 and TRBJ1-1; no definite D call. Germline values: CDR1 MNHNS, CDR2 SASEGT. V was trimmed by 2 bases and J by 3 bases, leaving 10 bases between them. The CDR3 has 14 amino acids. Here the CDR3 DNA reads TGTGCCAGCAGTGAACTGGCCCCCCACACTGAAGCTTTCTTT. This gives the protein CASSELAPHTEAFF.

This rearrangement joins TRBV29-1 to TRBJ2-1, with D possibly TRBD2 on 6 matching bases. Trimming took 8 bases from V and 4 from J, leaving 18 bases between them. The CDR3 length is 14 residues. Germline V gene lookup returns CDR1 SQVTM and CDR2 ANQGSEA. The CDR3 is CSSLGSPPYNEQFF. The CDR3 region has the DNA TGCAGCTCCCTCGGGAGTCCCCCTTACAATGAGCAGTTCTTC.

This chain joins TRBV29-1 and TRBJ2-7; 10 nucleotides align to TRBD2. The CDR3 is 15 residues long. Germline V CDR1 and CDR2: SQVTM, ANQGSEA. Trimming cost V 4 bases and J 2 bases; bases outside gene matches: 8. CDR3 nucleotides: TGCAGCGTTGGGATAGCGGGAGGCCGCACCTACGAGCAGTACTTC. Encoded protein: CSVGIAGGRTYEQYF.

This chain links TRBV19 with TRBJ2-7; TRBD2 aligns across 15 bases. Germline CDR1 is LNHDA and CDR2 is SQIVND (reference sequence). The V gene end was trimmed by 11 bases and the J gene end by 1 base; junction bases not matched to a gene: 3. This CDR3 is built from 14 residues. The CDR3 loop is CAGGTSGRSYEQYF. CDR3 in DNA: TGTGCCGGGGGGACTAGCGGGAGGTCCTACGAGCAGTACTTC.

The V gene is TRBV15, the J gene TRBJ1-5; no clear D gene. V dropped 8 bases and J dropped 6 bases, with 17 bases sitting between them. CDR3 size: 14 residues. Germline assignment: CDR1 LNHNV and CDR2 YYDKDF (reference sequence). The CDR3: CATLAGGLGQPQHF. The CDR3 region has the DNA TGTGCCACCCTCGCCGGAGGGCTAGGTCAGCCCCAGCATTTT.

This chain uses TRBV11-2 with TRBJ2-2, with TRBD2 as a possible D gene (6 bases). The CDR3 contains 17 residues. The V gene's germline CDR1 is SGHAT and CDR2 FQNNGV. The V and J ends lost 5 bases and 2 bases respectively, with 18 bases between them. The CDR3 bases are TGTGCCAGCAGCCGGAGCGGTTCGGGGGTCAACACCGGGGAGCTGTTTTTT. Protein: CASSRSGSGVNTGELFF.

This clone was detected a few times. The rearrangement joins TRBV29-1 to TRBJ1-1, with TRBD1 identical over 7 bases. Germline trimming cut 2 bases from V and 4 bases from J; bases unmatched to any gene: 16. The CDR3 is made up of 17 amino acids. Per germline, CDR1 SQVTM and CDR2 ANQGSEA. In DNA form, the CDR3 reads TGCAGCGTTGAACCCCCTCTCGACAGGGATACCGTCACTGAAGCTTTCTTT. Translated, it gives CSVEPPLDRDTVTEAFF. The full variable domain, completed using reference TRBV29-1 and TRBJ1-1, is SAVISQKPSRDICQRGTSLTIQCQVDSQVTMMFWYRQQPGQSLTLIATANQGSEATYESGFVIDKFPISRPNLTFSTLTVSNMSPEDSSIYLCSVEPPLDRDTVTEAFFGQGTRLTVV.

This rearrangement joins TRBV7-9 to TRBJ1-5; D is possibly TRBD1 (5 bases). V gave up 5 bases and J gave up 3 bases, with 14 bases separating them. The CDR3 consists of 15 residues. CDR1 is SEHNR, CDR2 FQNEAQ, per germline (reference sequence). The CDR3 nucleotides read TGTGCCAGCAGCCCCGGGCAGGGCGACAATCAGCCCCAGCATTTT. Translation gives CASSPGQGDNQPQHF. Together with reference TRBV7-9 and TRBJ1-5, the CDR3 gives the full variable domain: DTGVSQNPRHKITKRGQNVTFRCDPISEHNRLYWYRQTLGQGPEFLTYFQNEAQLEKSRLLSDRFSAERPKGSFSTLEIQRTEQGDSAMYLCASSPGQGDNQPQHFGDGTRLSIL.

The count of this clone is one. The CDR3 region has the DNA TGTGCCAGCAGCGTACGGGATGCGGAGACCCAGTACTTC. As protein: CASSVRDAETQYF. The chain employs TRBV9 and TRBJ2-5, with D tentatively TRBD2 (5 bases). The germline gives CDR1 SGDLS, CDR2 YYNGEE. Trimming took off 1 base at V and 5 bases at J, with 9 bases between the two ends. This CDR3 region has 13 residues.

V gene TRBV28 combines with J gene TRBJ2-7; D possibly corresponds to TRBD2 (6 bases). Trimming pared 5 bases from V and 3 bases from J, leaving 23 bases between. Germline V gives CDR1 MDHEN, CDR2 SYDVKM. This CDR3 spans 17 amino acids. The DNA for the CDR3 is TGTGCCAGCAGTCTCCCTTCCGGGGGAGGAAACCTCTACGAGCAGTACTTC. Residues: CASSLPSGGGNLYEQYF.

The chain is built from TRBV5-5 and TRBJ1-5; 9 bases are a match to TRBD1. V dropped 3 bases and J dropped 6; count of bases not matched to a gene: 7. Germline-derived CDR1 and CDR2 are SGHKS and YYEKEE (reference sequence). The CDR3 has 15 amino acids. CDR3 DNA: TGTGCCAGCAGCTCGGCGGACAGGGGAGGTCAGCCCCAGCATTTT. Protein product: CASSSADRGGQPQHF. Together with reference TRBV5-5 and TRBJ1-5, the CDR3 gives the full variable domain: DAGVTQSPTHLIKTRGQQVTLRCSPISGHKSVSWYQQVLGQGPQFIFQYYEKEERGRGNFPDRFSARQFPNYSSELNVNALLLGDSALYLCASSSADRGGQPQHFGDGTRLSIL.

The rearrangement links TRBV2 to TRBJ2-1, with 12 bases lining up with TRBD2. V lost 7 bases to trimming and J lost 4 bases; unmatched junction nucleotides: 11. The CDR3 spans 17 residues. Germline-derived CDR1 and CDR2 are SNHLY and FYNNEI. CDR3 sequence (DNA): TGTGCCAGCATCTGGCGGACTAGCGGGACCCAATACAATGAGCAGTTCTTC. Protein sequence: CASIWRTSGTQYNEQFF.